The next 32 T cell receptor beta chains were all read from a single sample in a study of early T cells in non-severe SARS-CoV-2 infection. TCRdb called the 5' RACE reads again in MiXCR, with one record for every CDR3 protein. The data show about 21,000 distinct CDR3 sequences, around 5% seen once. The sample in question was whole blood, obtained at baseline. The receptors shown here come from an adult who was a healthcare worker with PCR-confirmed SARS-CoV-2 infection or an uninfected control (not recorded which).

The chain carries TRBV7-2 and TRBJ2-3; unclear D gene. The V end lost 0 bases, the J end lost 1 base, and 8 bases lay between the germline ends. The CDR3 contains 15 residues. Per the germline V gene, CDR1 is SGHTA and CDR2 is FQGNSA. The CDR3: CASSLAGLGTDTQYF. CDR3 DNA: TGTGCCAGCAGCTTAGCAGGGCTGGGCACAGATACGCAGTATTTT.

There are a few counts of this clonotype. CDR3 bases: TGCAGTGCTACCCAACTAGCGGGGCAAGAGACCCAGTACTTC. Encoded protein: CSATQLAGQETQYF. The gene calls are TRBV20-1 and TRBJ2-5; 10 bases are shared with TRBD2. The V gene end was trimmed by 4 bases and the J gene end by 2 bases; junction bases not matched to a gene: 4. Germline CDR1 reads DFQATT; CDR2 reads SNEGSKA (reference sequence). The CDR3 runs 14 residues.

This clonotype was seen at least ten times. V is TRBV7-6 and J is TRBJ2-5; D is tentatively TRBD1 or TRBD2 (5 bases each). This CDR3 spans 15 amino acids. The germline V and J ends were trimmed by 10 bases and 1 base, with 19 bases remaining between them. Germline-derived CDR1 and CDR2 are SGHVS and FNYEAQ. CDR3: CATSTGTVGQETQYF. The CDR3, as DNA: TGTGCCACCAGTACCGGGACGGTGGGCCAAGAGACCCAGTACTTC.

The table lists this clonotype with a few counts. V usage is TRBV5-6 and J usage is TRBJ2-6; TRBD1 is a possible D gene (6 bases). Germline CDR1 is SGHDT and CDR2 is YYEEEE. V was trimmed by 4 bases and J by 1 base, leaving 9 bases between them. The length of the CDR3 is 15 residues. CDR3 amino acids: CASSTGLSGANVLTF. The CDR3 DNA is TGTGCCAGCAGCACAGGGCTTTCTGGGGCCAACGTCCTGACTTTC. Supplemented by reference TRBV5-6 and TRBJ2-6, the full variable domain reads DAGVTQSPTHLIKTRGQQVTLRCSPKSGHDTVSWYQQALGQGPQFIFQYYEEEERQRGNFPDRFSGHQFPNYSSELNVNALLLGDSALYLCASSTGLSGANVLTFGAGSRLTVL.

In its sample, this clonotype is medium-sized (0.01 to 0.1%). The chain recombines TRBV14 with TRBJ2-2; 9 bases agree with TRBD1. J lost 3 bases, V lost 6 bases, and 8 bases had no gene match. Germline CDR1 is SGHDN and CDR2 is FVKESK. The CDR3 is 16 residues long. The CDR3 DNA sequence: TGTGCCAGCAGGCACAGGGGGCCTTTTGACACCGGGGAGCTGTTTTTT. It translates to CASRHRGPFDTGELFF.

This clonotype was detected ten times or more. The rearrangement links TRBV18 to TRBJ2-5, with D possibly TRBD2 on 6 matching bases. Germline CDR1 reads KGHSH; CDR2 reads LQKENI. This CDR3 contains 13 residues. V was cut by 3 bases and J by 3 bases, with 8 bases left in between. The CDR3 DNA sequence: TGTGCCAGCTCACCGGGGGGAGAAGAGACCCAGTACTTC. Translating gives CASSPGGEETQYF.

This clonotype is termed medium-sized. The J gene is TRBJ1-1, the V gene TRBV6-4; D is unclear. Germline lookup yields CDR1 MRHNA and CDR2 SNTAGT. CDR3 length: 15 residues. V shed 4 bases and J shed 5 bases, with 17 bases lying between them. CDR3 coding DNA: TGTGCCAGCAGTGTCGAAGGGTTCAGTCGGACTGAAGCTTTCTTT. This translates into CASSVEGFSRTEAFF.

On this clonotype itself: Germline and junction disagree at one end, which may indicate a read error. The rearrangement links TRBV11-2 to TRBJ2-7; TRBD1 matches at 8 bases. Germline V gene data show CDR1 as SGHAT and CDR2 as FQNNGV. The CDR3 contains 15 residues. CDR3 nucleotide sequence: TGTGTCAGCAGCCGTAACACAGGGGGACCCTACGAGCAGTACTTC. It translates to CVSSRNTGGPYEQYF.

This clonotype rates as medium-sized. The rearrangement uses TRBV4-2 and TRBJ2-1, with unresolved D. From germline, CDR1 is LGHNA and CDR2 YNFKEQ. The V end was cut by 3 bases, the J end by 0 bases, with 12 bases between. The CDR3 is 16 residues long. The CDR3, as DNA: TGTGCCAGCAGCCAGCCCTGGTTGAGCTCCTACAATGAGCAGTTCTTC. This gives the protein CASSQPWLSSYNEQFF.

By share of the sample, this clonotype is medium-sized. V is TRBV15 and J is TRBJ2-1, with D unresolved. Germline CDR1 is LNHNV and CDR2 is YYDKDF (reference sequence). V was clipped by 2 bases and J by 4 bases, with 3 bases between them. CDR3 length: 12 amino acids. Here the CDR3 reads CATSRQYNEQFF. The CDR3 nucleotides are TGTGCCACCAGCAGACAGTACAATGAGCAGTTCTTC.

This clonotype was recorded at least ten times. This chain connects TRBV7-6 to TRBJ2-5, with a tentative D call TRBD1 (6 bases). V was clipped by 4 bases and J by 4 bases, with 19 bases between them. The CDR3 covers 16 residues. CDR1 is SGHVS, CDR2 FNYEAQ, per germline. CDR3 nucleotide sequence: TGTGCCAGCAGCTATGGAGGACAGCTACCTAGAGAGACCCAGTACTTC. It translates to CASSYGGQLPRETQYF.

This clonotype was found many times. For the CDR3, the DNA is TGCGCCAGCAGCTTTGATTCGGAGACCCAGTACTTC. Protein product: CASSFDSETQYF. The chain couples TRBV5-1 to TRBJ2-5; no clear D gene. The V and J ends lost 2 bases and 5 bases respectively, with 7 bases between them. Per the germline V gene, CDR1 is SGHRS and CDR2 is YFSETQ. The CDR3 is 12 residues long.

The chain carries TRBV2 and TRBJ2-7, with 7 bases matching TRBD1. Trimming took 8 bases from V and 2 from J; bases not matched to a gene: 6. The CDR3 contains 13 residues. The V gene's germline CDR1 is SNHLY and CDR2 FYNNEI. This chain's CDR3 is CASGRQGAYEQYF. The CDR3 DNA reads TGTGCCAGCGGCAGACAGGGAGCCTACGAGCAGTACTTC.

The DNA of the CDR3 is TGTGCCAGCAGCGGACAAGCCGCAGAGACCCAGTACTTC. It specifies CASSGQAAETQYF. The chain recombines TRBV7-8 with TRBJ2-5, with D possibly matching TRBD1 (5 bases). V was shortened by 5 bases and J by 4 bases, with 11 bases between the two germline ends. The CDR3 extends over 13 amino acids. The V gene's germline CDR1 is SGHVS and CDR2 FQNEAQ. Full variable domain (outside the CDR3, taken from reference TRBV7-8 and TRBJ2-5): GAGVSQSPRYKVAKRGQDVALRCDPISGHVSLFWYQQALGQGPEFLTYFQNEAQLDKSGLPSDRFFAERPEGSVSTLKIQRTQQEDSAVYLCASSGQAAETQYFGPGTRLLVL.

This clonotype was picked up a small number of times. V gene TRBV7-3 combines with J gene TRBJ2-1, with D maybe TRBD2 (6 bases). V lost 2 bases and J 2 bases, leaving 10 bases between the germline ends. The CDR3 loop spans 15 amino acids. Per the germline V gene, CDR1 is SGHTA and CDR2 is FQGTGA. For the CDR3, the DNA is TGTGCCAGCAGCTTAGTCGCGGGGACCTACAATGAGCAGTTCTTC. It specifies CASSLVAGTYNEQFF. The variable domain in full, with the rest retrieved from reference TRBV7-3 and TRBJ2-1, is GAGVSQTPSNKVTEKGKYVELRCDPISGHTALYWYRQSLGQGPEFLIYFQGTGAADDSGLPNDRFFAVRPEGSVSTLKIQRTERGDSAVYLCASSLVAGTYNEQFFGPGTRLTVL.

This clonotype occurred many times. The V gene is TRBV6-4, the J gene TRBJ2-1; the D gene is possibly TRBD1 (5 bases). This CDR3 contains 13 residues. The germline CDR1 and CDR2 sequences are MRHNA and SNTAGT. Deletions cut 8 bases from V and 5 bases from J, with 13 bases between. The CDR3 is CASGTGSHNEQFF. In nucleotides, the CDR3 is TGTGCCAGCGGAACAGGTTCCCACAATGAGCAGTTCTTC.

This clonotype has only a few counts. The chain links TRBV11-3 to TRBJ2-5, with D possibly being TRBD1 (6 bases). This CDR3 is 15 amino acids long. Germline CDR1 is SGHNT and CDR2 is YENEEA. The germline V and J ends were trimmed by 1 base and 2 bases, with 11 bases remaining between them. The CDR3 is CASSLAPGVQETQYF. The DNA of the CDR3 is TGTGCCAGCAGCTTAGCTCCAGGGGTACAAGAGACCCAGTACTTC.

This sequence joins TRBV7-3 and TRBJ2-3, with 7 bases aligning to TRBD1. V lost 4 bases and J lost 3; bases outside the gene matches: 10. The CDR3 runs 16 residues. Germline CDR1 and CDR2: SGHTA and FQGTGA. CDR3 loop: CASSSRQGRGTDTQYF. As DNA, the CDR3 is TGTGCCAGCAGCTCCCGACAGGGTCGCGGGACAGATACGCAGTATTTT. Using reference TRBV7-3 and TRBJ2-3 for the parts outside the CDR3, the full variable domain is GAGVSQTPSNKVTEKGKYVELRCDPISGHTALYWYRQSLGQGPEFLIYFQGTGAADDSGLPNDRFFAVRPEGSVSTLKIQRTERGDSAVYLCASSSRQGRGTDTQYFGPGTRLTVL.

This clonotype was detected only a few times. In DNA form, the CDR3 reads TGTGCCAGCGTACAGGGGGCAGGGCAGTTCTTC. Translation: CASVQGAGQFF. The chain employs TRBV7-6 and TRBJ2-1; TRBD1 aligns across 9 bases. Trimming removed 8 bases from V and 12 bases from J; junction bases left unmatched: 5. CDR3 length: 11 amino acids. Germline values: CDR1 SGHVS, CDR2 FNYEAQ.

This clonotype was detected many times. This sequence joins TRBV12-3 or TRBV12-4 and TRBJ2-3; 10 bases match TRBD1. The CDR3 sequence is 15 residues long. Losses at the gene ends were 6 bases for V and 5 bases for J; bases not matched to a gene: 8. The CDR3, as DNA: TGTGCCAGCAGCCGACAGGGGGCGCTGGGAGATACGCAGTATTTT. It codes for CASSRQGALGDTQYF.

This clonotype was detected a few times. The V call is TRBV10-3, the J call TRBJ2-5, with 11 bases identical to TRBD2. The trim removed 10 bases at V and 5 bases at J, leaving 6 bases unmatched. The germline CDR1 and CDR2 sequences are ENHRY and SYGVKD. This CDR3 contains 13 residues. The chain's CDR3 is CATGLAGQETQYF. Here the CDR3 DNA reads TGTGCCACCGGACTAGCGGGCCAGGAGACCCAGTACTTC.

This clonotype was counted at least ten times. V and J are TRBV20-1 and TRBJ2-3; the match to TRBD2 covers 7 bases. Germline CDR1 reads DFQATT; CDR2 reads SNEGSKA (reference sequence). The CDR3 totals 16 residues. J was trimmed by 0 bases and V by 4 bases; bases with no gene match: 10. As DNA, the CDR3 is TGCAGTGCTACTCCCGAAGGCGGGAGAAGCACAGATACGCAGTATTTT. This gives the protein CSATPEGGRSTDTQYF.

This clonotype has just a few counts. The gene calls are TRBV11-2 and TRBJ2-3; D call uncertain. There are 14 residues in the CDR3. Germline CDR1 is SGHAT and CDR2 is FQNNGV. V lost 5 bases to trimming and J lost 0 bases, with 9 bases between them. CDR3 amino acids: CASSLTMSTDTQYF. Written as DNA, the CDR3 is TGTGCCAGCAGCCTCACTATGAGCACAGATACGCAGTATTTT.

This clonotype was seen many times. This chain uses TRBV7-2 with TRBJ2-7, with 11 positions matching TRBD2. The trim removed 3 bases at V and 1 base at J, leaving 2 bases unmatched. The CDR3 length is 15 residues. Germline CDR1 SGHTA, CDR2 FQGNSA. The CDR3 DNA sequence: TGTGCCAGCAGCTTGGGACTAGCGGCGTCCTACGAGCAGTACTTC. This translates into CASSLGLAASYEQYF.

This clonotype was found a few times. The rearrangement links TRBV7-2 to TRBJ2-3; no definite D call. The CDR3 is 15 amino acids. The germline V and J ends were trimmed by 2 bases and 4 bases, with 13 bases remaining between them. Per the germline V gene, CDR1 is SGHTA and CDR2 is FQGNSA. The CDR3 region is CASSLSGYGPDTQYF. The DNA for the CDR3 is TGTGCCAGCAGCTTATCTGGGTATGGCCCAGATACGCAGTATTTT.

This clonotype showed up many times. This chain uses TRBV12-3 or TRBV12-4 with TRBJ2-6; 7 bases map to TRBD1. The CDR3 runs to 15 residues. V was clipped by 5 bases and J by 2 bases; unmatched bases: 3. CDR3 DNA: TGTGCCAGCAGTCCACAGGGGACTGGGGCCAACGTCCTGACTTTC. It yields the protein CASSPQGTGANVLTF.

This clonotype occurred many times. The rearrangement uses TRBV11-2 and TRBJ1-1; TRBD1 is a possible D gene (6 bases). V was trimmed by 0 bases and J by 10 bases, leaving 21 bases between them. Germline values: CDR1 SGHAT, CDR2 FQNNGV. The CDR3 spans 16 residues. The chain's CDR3 is CASSLDRSGGWEGAFF. The DNA of the CDR3 is TGTGCCAGCAGCTTAGATCGCTCGGGGGGCTGGGAAGGAGCTTTCTTT.

This clonotype was seen a single time. The chain carries TRBV3-2 and TRBJ2-6; TRBD1 reflects the table's D call only, with no check against the DNA. TRBV3-2 corresponds to a pseudogene. This CDR3 spans 18 amino acids. CDR3 sequence reads: CASSQDPQGGSGANVLTF. In nucleotides, the CDR3 is TGTGCCAGCAGCCAAGATCCGCAGGGCGGGTCTGGGGCCAACGTCCTGACTTTC.

This clonotype was counted many times. The chain has TRBV28 and TRBJ2-4; 7 bases agree with TRBD2. CDR1 MDHEN and CDR2 SYDVKM come from the germline V gene. The CDR3 has 12 amino acids. CDR3 loop: CVVGRGANIQYF. CDR3 in DNA: TGTGTCGTTGGGAGGGGCGCGAACATTCAGTACTTC.

The V call is TRBV5-1, the J call TRBJ1-2; 7 nucleotides align to TRBD1. This CDR3 has 14 residues. J lost 4 bases, V lost 0 bases, and 3 bases had no gene match. Germline V CDR1 and CDR2: SGHRS, YFSETQ. CDR3 nucleotide sequence: TGCGCCAGCAGCTTGGCAGGGACAGCCTATGGCTACACCTTC. It translates to CASSLAGTAYGYTF.

In its sample, this clonotype was seen many times. This chain uses TRBV19 with TRBJ2-7; D remains unclear. Trimming stripped 4 bases from V and 5 bases from J, with 15 bases between. Germline CDR1 LNHDA, CDR2 SQIVND (reference sequence). This CDR3 spans 14 amino acids. The DNA of the CDR3 is TGTGCCAGTAGTACGGAAGGCGGCGTGGACGAGCAGTACTTC. Protein: CASSTEGGVDEQYF.

A few counts support this clonotype. This chain links TRBV3-1 with TRBJ2-7; no firm D call. There are 11 residues in the CDR3. V was shortened by 4 bases and J by 3 bases, with 4 bases between the two germline ends. Germline lookup yields CDR1 LGHDT and CDR2 YNNKEL (reference sequence). The CDR3 nucleotides read TGTGCCAGCAGCCGGTACTACGAGCAGTACTTC. Its protein is CASSRYYEQYF.